Shown below are 22 T cell receptor beta chains from a single sample sequenced in a study of cytomegalovirus exposure and HLA in healthy donors. PCR was performed using 60 Vbeta and 13 Jbeta primers. The method was immunoSEQ multiplex PCR; TCRdb's version includes in-frame clones alone and lacks a portion of them. The profile shows roughly 97,000 clones, about 79% of them singletons. Sample: PBMCs. The receptors come from a man between 60 and 70 years old in good health and CMV-seropositive.

This clone occurred once. The J gene is TRBJ1-2, the V gene TRBV7-2, with D unclear. V was clipped by 2 bases and J by 4 bases, with 8 bases between them. The CDR3 has 13 amino acids. CDR1 and CDR2 (germline): SGHTA, FQGNSA. Here the CDR3 reads CASSLSEGYGYTF. CDR3 DNA: TGTGCCAGCAGCTTATCGGAGGGCTATGGCTACACCTTC. Using reference TRBV7-2 and TRBJ1-2 for the parts outside the CDR3, the full variable domain is GAGVSQSPSNKVTEKGKDVELRCDPISGHTALYWYRQSLGQGLEFLIYFQGNSAPDKSGLPSDRFSAERTGGSVSTLTIQRTQQEDSAVYLCASSLSEGYGYTFGSGTRLTVV.

This chain uses TRBV21-1 with TRBJ1-1; TRBD1 is the table's D call, not checked against the DNA. TRBV21-1 is assigned pseudogene status. The CDR3 is made up of 9 amino acids. The CDR3 here is CASHCSAFF. CDR3 in DNA: TGTGCCAGCCATTGTTCAGCTTTCTTT.

The chain uses TRBV5-1 and TRBJ1-6, with a possible D match to TRBD1 (6 bases). This CDR3 is built from 15 residues. Trimming left V 0 bases short and J 6 bases short, with 10 bases between. Per germline, CDR1 SGHRS and CDR2 YFSETQ. DNA for the CDR3: TGCGCCAGCAGCTTGGCCGACAGGATTAATTCACCCCTCCACTTT. It encodes CASSLADRINSPLHF.

This clone appeared a few times. J is TRBJ2-3 and V is TRBV4-2; possibly TRBD2 for D (7 bases). CDR3 length equals 16 residues. Germline values: CDR1 LGHNA, CDR2 YNFKEQ. V lost 2 bases to trimming and J lost 1 base, with 13 bases between them. The CDR3: CASSQRRGGGTDTQYF. As DNA, the CDR3 is TGTGCCAGCAGCCAAAGGCGCGGGGGCGGCACAGATACGCAGTATTTT.

V is TRBV4-3 and J is TRBJ2-2, with 10 bases fitting TRBD2. V lost 1 base to trimming and J lost 7 bases; unmatched junction nucleotides: 9. The CDR3 has 17 residues. Germline values: CDR1 LGHNA, CDR2 YSLEER. The CDR3 nucleotides read TGCGCCAGCAGCCAAGGGCCACTAGCGGGGTTGGTCGGGGAGCTGTTTTTT. Translation gives CASSQGPLAGLVGELFF.

The V and J genes are TRBV27 and TRBJ2-7; perhaps TRBD1 as D (6 bases). This CDR3 has 15 amino acids. Looked up from germline, CDR1 is MNHEY and CDR2 is SMNVEV (reference sequence). V gave up 3 bases and J gave up 5 bases, with 17 bases separating them. CDR3 sequence: CASSFETGTFHEQYF. In DNA, the CDR3 is TGTGCCAGCAGTTTTGAAACAGGGACATTCCACGAGCAGTACTTC.

This chain uses TRBV13 with TRBJ2-3, with a possible D match to TRBD1 (6 bases). The CDR3 length is 14 residues. Trimming stripped 5 bases from V and 2 bases from J, with 11 bases between. The germline V gene encodes CDR1 PRHDT and CDR2 FYEKMQ (reference sequence). The CDR3, as DNA: TGTGCCAGCAGCCCCAACAGGGTCACAGATACGCAGTATTTT. The encoded protein is CASSPNRVTDTQYF. The whole variable domain, remainder taken from reference TRBV13 and TRBJ2-3, is AAGVIQSPRHLIKEKRETATLKCYPIPRHDTVYWYQQGPGQDPQFLISFYEKMQSDKGSIPDRFSAQQFSDYHSELNMSSLELGDSALYFCASSPNRVTDTQYFGPGTRLTVL.

The V and J genes are TRBV7-8 and TRBJ1-2, with D unresolved. The CDR3 has 16 amino acids. The germline V gene has CDR1 SGHVS and CDR2 FQNEAQ. Between the trimmed V and J ends, which lost 3 bases and 3 bases, there was a span of 17 bases. In DNA form, the CDR3 reads TGTGCCAGCAGCTTGCTGGGCAGGCGAATTTACTATGGCTACACCTTC. It is translated as CASSLLGRRIYYGYTF.

The chain combines TRBV6-4 with TRBJ2-3; TRBD2 aligns across 13 bases. V lost 0 bases and J lost 6; bases outside the gene matches: 3. Germline CDR1 MRHNA, CDR2 SNTAGT. CDR3 length equals 16 residues. This CDR3 is CASSDSTSGGTDTQYF. CDR3 in DNA: TGTGCCAGCAGTGACTCGACTAGCGGGGGGACCGATACGCAGTATTTT.

The CDR3 sequence: CASSPRTASYEQYF. CDR3 in DNA: TGCGCCAGCAGCCCAAGGACAGCCTCCTACGAGCAGTACTTC. The chain employs TRBV5-1 and TRBJ2-7, with D possibly TRBD1 on 6 matching bases. The germline V gene encodes CDR1 SGHRS and CDR2 YFSETQ. This CDR3 region has 14 residues. Trimming removed 4 bases from V and 0 bases from J, with 11 bases in between.

The chain employs TRBV11-1 and TRBJ2-3; 10 positions agree with TRBD2. The CDR3 extends over 15 amino acids. In germline, CDR1 is SGHAT, CDR2 FQDESV (reference sequence). The V and J ends lost 4 bases and 2 bases, in that order; junction bases with no gene match: 3. CDR3 in DNA: TGTGCCAGCAGCTCGACTAGCGGGTACACAGATACGCAGTATTTT. Protein sequence: CASSSTSGYTDTQYF.

The V gene is TRBV28, the J gene TRBJ2-2, with D perhaps TRBD1 (6 bases). The CDR3 is 18 amino acids. The germline CDR1 and CDR2 sequences are MDHEN and SYDVKM. V lost 4 bases, J lost 3 bases, and 21 bases lay in between. CDR3: CASSSHRTAPKYTGELFF. CDR3 nucleotide sequence: TGTGCCAGCAGTTCTCACCGGACAGCCCCGAAGTACACCGGGGAGCTGTTTTTT.

Only one count was recorded for this clone. The V call is TRBV27, the J call TRBJ1-4; TRBD1 aligns across 8 bases. Per the germline V gene, CDR1 is MNHEY and CDR2 is SMNVEV (reference sequence). The J segment lost 2 bases and the V segment lost 5 bases, leaving 10 bases of the junction unmatched. The CDR3 has 17 residues. The CDR3 DNA reads TGTGCCAGCAGTGCCCCCGGGACAGGCCGGACTAATGAAAAACTGTTTTTT. It yields the protein CASSAPGTGRTNEKLFF.

In regard to this clone: The junction shows a germline mismatch at one end, possibly a read error. The chain joins TRBV7-9 to TRBJ1-6, with D perhaps matching TRBD1 (6 bases). The CDR3 has 16 amino acids. Germline CDR1 SEHNR, CDR2 FQNEAQ (reference sequence). CDR3 coding DNA: TGTTCCAGCAGCCCCCGGGCAGGGGCGGTAGGTTCACCCCTCCACTTT. It specifies CSSSPRAGAVGSPLHF.

The table lists this clone with a count of one. This sequence joins TRBV30 and TRBJ2-3, with D possibly matching TRBD2 (6 bases). This CDR3 contains 13 residues. Germline V CDR1 and CDR2: GTSNPN, SVGIG (reference sequence). V dropped 0 bases and J dropped 9 bases, with 13 bases sitting between them. Written as DNA, the CDR3 is TGTGCCTGGAGTGTGACGACTGGGGGGACGCAGTATTTT. Amino acid sequence: CAWSVTTGGTQYF.

The sample holds a few counts of this clone. Written as DNA, the CDR3 is TGTGCCAGCTCACCGACAGGGGGCGATGAAAAACTGTTTTTT. Encoded protein: CASSPTGGDEKLFF. The chain joins TRBV18 to TRBJ1-4; TRBD1 aligns across 10 bases. V shed 3 bases and J 6 bases; nucleotides not matched to a gene: 1. Germline-derived CDR1 and CDR2 are KGHSH and LQKENI. The CDR3 is made up of 14 amino acids.

This rearrangement joins TRBV7-8 to TRBJ2-7, with TRBD2 as a possible D gene (5 bases). Trimming pared 3 bases from V and 4 bases from J, leaving 10 bases between. Germline CDR1 SGHVS, CDR2 FQNEAQ. The CDR3 sequence is 13 residues long. The CDR3 sequence is CASSLRARYEQYF. The CDR3 region has the DNA TGTGCCAGCAGCTTGAGGGCCAGGTACGAGCAGTACTTC.

J is TRBJ2-3 and V is TRBV6-4, with 11 bases fitting TRBD2. This CDR3 has 15 residues. The V segment lost 5 bases and the J segment 6 bases; nucleotides outside the gene matches: 7. From germline, CDR1 is MRHNA and CDR2 SNTAGT. The CDR3: CASSSLAGGSDTQYF. The CDR3 DNA reads TGTGCCAGCAGTTCATTAGCGGGGGGGTCGGATACGCAGTATTTT.

The chain joins TRBV5-4 to TRBJ1-1; TRBD1 is a possible D gene (5 bases). The V gene lost 1 base and the J gene lost 4 bases, with 14 bases spanning the gap. The CDR3 contains 15 residues. The germline CDR1 and CDR2 sequences are SGHNT and YYREEE (reference sequence). The CDR3 protein is CASSLNIRAVTEAFF. The DNA of the CDR3 is TGTGCCAGCAGCTTGAATATCAGGGCGGTCACTGAAGCTTTCTTT.

In its sample, this clone was seen once. V is TRBV5-1 and J is TRBJ2-2, with a tentative D call TRBD1 (7 bases). The CDR3 extends over 15 amino acids. Germline values: CDR1 SGHRS, CDR2 YFSETQ. With 1 base removed from V and 5 bases from J, the gap between germline ends came to 12 bases. Written as DNA, the CDR3 is TGCGCCAGCAGCTTGACGGCAGGGGGGACCGGGGAGCTGTTTTTT. This sequence encodes CASSLTAGGTGELFF.

This chain joins TRBV6-6 and TRBJ2-5, with D uncertain. CDR1 and CDR2 (germline): MNHNY, SVGAGI (reference sequence). The CDR3 has 13 residues. The V and J ends lost 2 bases and 4 bases respectively, with 8 bases between them. The chain's CDR3 is CASSYTRRETQYF. The CDR3 coding sequence is TGTGCCAGCAGTTACACGAGGAGAGAGACCCAGTACTTC.

Worth noting for this clone: This CDR3 is also generated by other DNA sequences in the sample. The J gene is TRBJ1-2, the V gene TRBV5-4; D might be TRBD1 (5 bases). Germline V gene sequence: CDR1 SGHNT, CDR2 YYREEE (reference sequence). V was clipped by 4 bases and J by 8 bases, with 15 bases between them. CDR3 length equals 13 residues. The CDR3 DNA follows: TGTGCCAGCAGCCCTCTCGGGGGAAGGGGCTACACCTTC. It codes for CASSPLGGRGYTF.